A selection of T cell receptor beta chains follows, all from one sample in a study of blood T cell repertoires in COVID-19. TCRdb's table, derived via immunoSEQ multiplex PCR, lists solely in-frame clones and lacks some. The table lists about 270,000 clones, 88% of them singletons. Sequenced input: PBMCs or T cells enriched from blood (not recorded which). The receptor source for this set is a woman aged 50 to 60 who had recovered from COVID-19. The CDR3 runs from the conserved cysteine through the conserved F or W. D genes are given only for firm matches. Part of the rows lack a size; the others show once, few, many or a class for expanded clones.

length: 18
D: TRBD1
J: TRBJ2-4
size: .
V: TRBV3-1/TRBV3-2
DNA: TGTGCCAGCAGCCACCTCGGACCAGGGGGAGCTGCCAAAAACATTCAGTACTTC
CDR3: CASSHLGPGGAAKNIQYF

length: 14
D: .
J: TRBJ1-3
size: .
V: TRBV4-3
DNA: TGCGCCAGCAGCCAAACAGGACGCGGGGACACCATATATTTT
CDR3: CASSQTGRGDTIYF

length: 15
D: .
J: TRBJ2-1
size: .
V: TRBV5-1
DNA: TGCGCCAGCAGCTTGGGTAGCGGAGGGTACAATGAGCAGTTCTTC
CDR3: CASSLGSGGYNEQFF

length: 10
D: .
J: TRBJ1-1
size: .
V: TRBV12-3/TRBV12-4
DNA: TGTGCCAGCAGTTTGAAGAGAGCTTTCTTT
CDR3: CASSLKRAFF

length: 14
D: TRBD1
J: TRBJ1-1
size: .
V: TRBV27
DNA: TGTGCCAGCAGCCCGACAGGGGCTGGGACTGAAGCTTTCTTT
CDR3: CASSPTGAGTEAFF

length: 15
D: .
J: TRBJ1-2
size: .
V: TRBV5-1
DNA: TGCGCCAGCAGCTCTGGACAATTCGTTAACTATGGCTACACCTTC
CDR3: CASSSGQFVNYGYTF

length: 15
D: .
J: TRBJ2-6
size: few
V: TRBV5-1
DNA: TGCGCCAGCAGCTTGGATTTTGGAGGACCGAACGTCCTGACTTTC
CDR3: CASSLDFGGPNVLTF

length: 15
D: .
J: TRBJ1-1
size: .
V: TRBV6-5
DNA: TGTGCCAGCAGTTACTCGAACCGGCAGGGGACTGAAGCTTTCTTT
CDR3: CASSYSNRQGTEAFF

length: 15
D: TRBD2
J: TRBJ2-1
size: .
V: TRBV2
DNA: TGTGCCAGCAGTCTCTGGGGGACTATAGACAATGAGCAGTTCTTC
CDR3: CASSLWGTIDNEQFF

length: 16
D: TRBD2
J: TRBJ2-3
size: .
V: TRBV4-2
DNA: TGTGCCAGCAGCCAGACACTAGCGCAAAGCACAGATACGCAGTATTTT
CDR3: CASSQTLAQSTDTQYF

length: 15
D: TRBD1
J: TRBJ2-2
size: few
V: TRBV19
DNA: TGTGCCAGTAGCAAATGGGACAGCGACACCGGGGAGCTGTTTTTT
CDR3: CASSKWDSDTGELFF

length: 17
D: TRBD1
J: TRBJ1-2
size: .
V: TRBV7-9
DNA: TGTGCCAGCAGCTCAGGAGGACAGGGGCTATTCGGTACAGGCTACACCTTC
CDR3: CASSSGGQGLFGTGYTF

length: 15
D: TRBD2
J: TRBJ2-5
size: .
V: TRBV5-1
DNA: TGCGCCAGCACCGTCCTAGCGGGCCTCCAAGAGACCCAGTACTTC
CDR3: CASTVLAGLQETQYF

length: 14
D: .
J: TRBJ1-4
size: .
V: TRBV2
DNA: TGTGCCAGCAGTGCGGGTGGGTCTAATGAAAAACTGTTTTTT
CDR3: CASSAGGSNEKLFF

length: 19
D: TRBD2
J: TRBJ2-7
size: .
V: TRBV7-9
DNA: TGTGCCAGCAGCCCCTTAGGGACTAGCGGGAGGGCCCGGTGGGGCGAGCAGTACTTC
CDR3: CASSPLGTSGRARWGEQYF

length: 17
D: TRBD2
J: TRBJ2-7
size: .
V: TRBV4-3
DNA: TGCGCCAGCAGCCAGGGCGTTGCTAGCGGAAGAACCTACGAGCAGTACTTC
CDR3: CASSQGVASGRTYEQYF

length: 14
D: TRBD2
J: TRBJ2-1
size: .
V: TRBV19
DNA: TGTGCCAGTAGTAGGCGGGAGAGTGGAAATGAGCAGTTCTTC
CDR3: CASSRRESGNEQFF

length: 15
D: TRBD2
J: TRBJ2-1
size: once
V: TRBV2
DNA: TGTGCCAGCAGTGACCCACTAGCGGGTTACAATGAGCAGTTCTTC
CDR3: CASSDPLAGYNEQFF

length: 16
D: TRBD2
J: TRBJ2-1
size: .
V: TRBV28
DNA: TGTGCCAGCAGTTTATCGGGTAGCGGGAGTTTAAATGAGCAGTTCTTC
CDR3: CASSLSGSGSLNEQFF

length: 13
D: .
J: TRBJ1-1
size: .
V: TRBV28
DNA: TGTGCCAGCAGTTTACCCAAGAACACTGAAGCTTTCTTT
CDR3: CASSLPKNTEAFF

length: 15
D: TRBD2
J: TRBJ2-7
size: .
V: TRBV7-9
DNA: TGTGCCAGTGCGCCGCCTAGCGGGAATTTATGGGAGCAGTACTTC
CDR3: CASAPPSGNLWEQYF

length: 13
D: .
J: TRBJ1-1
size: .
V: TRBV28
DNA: TGTGCCACCGACCGGCGGATGAACACTGAAGCTTTCTTT
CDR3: CATDRRMNTEAFF

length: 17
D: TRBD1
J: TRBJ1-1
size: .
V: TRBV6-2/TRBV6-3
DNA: TGTGCCAGCAGTTCAAGGGGCAGGGGGCCACCCATACCTGAAGCTTTCTTT
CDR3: CASSSRGRGPPIPEAFF

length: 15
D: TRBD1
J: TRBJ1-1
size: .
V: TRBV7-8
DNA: TGTGCCAGCAGCCTACGGTCCGGGACAGCCTCCGAAGCTTTCTTT
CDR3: CASSLRSGTASEAFF

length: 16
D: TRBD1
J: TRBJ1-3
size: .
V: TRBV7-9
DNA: TGTGCCAGCAGCTTGGGGGACAGCCCCTCTGGAAACACCATATATTTT
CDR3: CASSLGDSPSGNTIYF

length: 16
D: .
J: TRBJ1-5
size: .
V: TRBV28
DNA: TGTGCCAGCAGTTTACTTACAGGGAAAGCCGAGGGGCCCCAGCATTTT
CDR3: CASSLLTGKAEGPQHF

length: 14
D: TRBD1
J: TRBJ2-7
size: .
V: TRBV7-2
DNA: TGTGCCAGCAGCCCTGGACAGGGGTTTGACGAGCAGTACTTC
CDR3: CASSPGQGFDEQYF

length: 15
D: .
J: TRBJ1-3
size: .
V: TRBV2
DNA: TGTGCCAGCAGTGAAACACGGGTCGTTGGAAACACCATATATTTT
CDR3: CASSETRVVGNTIYF

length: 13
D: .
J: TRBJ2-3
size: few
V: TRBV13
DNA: TGTGCCAGCAGCTTGAGGTTCACAGATACGCAGTATTTT
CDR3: CASSLRFTDTQYF

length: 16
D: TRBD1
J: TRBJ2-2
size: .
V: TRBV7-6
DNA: TGTGCCAGCAGCGGCTGGGACAGGGCGAACACCGGGGAGCTGTTTTTT
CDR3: CASSGWDRANTGELFF

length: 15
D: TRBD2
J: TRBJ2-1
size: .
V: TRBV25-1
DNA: TGTGCCAGCAGCCCATCCGGGACTAGCCACAATGAGCAGTTCTTC
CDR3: CASSPSGTSHNEQFF

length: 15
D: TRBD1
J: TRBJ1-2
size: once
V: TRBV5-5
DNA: TGTGCCAGCAGCTTGCTGGACAGGGGTGGCTACGGCTACACCTTC
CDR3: CASSLLDRGGYGYTF

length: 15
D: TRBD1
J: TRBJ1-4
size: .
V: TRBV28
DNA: TGTGCCAGCAGGGTGGACAGGGGCGGTAATGAAAAACTGTTTTTT
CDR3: CASRVDRGGNEKLFF

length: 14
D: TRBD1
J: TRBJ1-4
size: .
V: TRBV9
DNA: TGTGCCAGCAGCGCACGGACAGGGGATGAAAAACTGTTTTTT
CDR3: CASSARTGDEKLFF

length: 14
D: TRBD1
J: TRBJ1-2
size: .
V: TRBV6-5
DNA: TGTGCCAGCAGTACCGGGACAGGCATGGGTGGCTACACCTTC
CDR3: CASSTGTGMGGYTF

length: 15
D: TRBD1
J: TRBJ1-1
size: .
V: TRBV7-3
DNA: TGTGCCAGCAGCTTAACCCAGGGGGCCCACACTGAAGCTTTCTTT
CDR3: CASSLTQGAHTEAFF

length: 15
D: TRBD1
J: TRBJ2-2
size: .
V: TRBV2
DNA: TGTGCCAGCAGTGTTCAGGGGGAGAACACCGGGGAGCTGTTTTTT
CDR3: CASSVQGENTGELFF

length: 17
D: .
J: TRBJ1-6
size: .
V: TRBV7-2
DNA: TGTGCCAGCAGCCTCCTGGGTGAGCGGGGGCGTTATTCACCCCTCCACTTT
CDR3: CASSLLGERGRYSPLHF

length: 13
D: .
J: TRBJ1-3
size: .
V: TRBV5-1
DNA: TGCGCCAGCAGCTTGTCCGGCAGGGACACCATATATTTT
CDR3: CASSLSGRDTIYF

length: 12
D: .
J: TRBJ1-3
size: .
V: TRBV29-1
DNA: TGCAGCGTGGCCCCGACAGGAAACACCATATATTTT
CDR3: CSVAPTGNTIYF

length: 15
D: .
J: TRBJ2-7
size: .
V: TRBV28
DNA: TGTGCCAGCAGTCCCCGACAGCCAGGAGCCTACGAGCAGTACTTC
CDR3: CASSPRQPGAYEQYF

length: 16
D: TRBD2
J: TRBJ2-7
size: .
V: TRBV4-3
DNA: TGCGCCAGCAGCCGAGGATCGGGAGGGGTACTCGACGAGCAGTACTTC
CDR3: CASSRGSGGVLDEQYF

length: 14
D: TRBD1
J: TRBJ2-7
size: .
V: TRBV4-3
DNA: TGCGCCAGCAGCCAACGACAGGGAGTGGCCGAGCAGTACTTC
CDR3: CASSQRQGVAEQYF

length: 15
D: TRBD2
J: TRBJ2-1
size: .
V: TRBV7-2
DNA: TGTGCCAGCAGCCCCGGGACTAGCGCGTACAATGAGCAGTTCTTC
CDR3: CASSPGTSAYNEQFF

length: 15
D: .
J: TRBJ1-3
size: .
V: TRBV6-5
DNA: TGTGCCAGCAGTTACTCGGTGCAGACTGGAAACACCATATATTTT
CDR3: CASSYSVQTGNTIYF

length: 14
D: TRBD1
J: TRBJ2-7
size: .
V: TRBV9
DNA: TGTGCCAGCACCGGTGGGACAGGGGCCTACGAGCAGTACTTC
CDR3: CASTGGTGAYEQYF

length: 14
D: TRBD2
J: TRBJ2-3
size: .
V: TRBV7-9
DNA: TGTGCCAGCTTGGCGGGAGGAAGCACAGATACGCAGTATTTT
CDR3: CASLAGGSTDTQYF

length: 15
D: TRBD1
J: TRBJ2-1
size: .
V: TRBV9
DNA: TGTGCCAGCAGCGTCGGGACAGGGGAGTACAATGAGCAGTTCTTC
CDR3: CASSVGTGEYNEQFF

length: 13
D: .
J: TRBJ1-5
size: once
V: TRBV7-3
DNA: TGTGCCAGCAGCTTAAACGCGTTTCAGCCCCAGCATTTT
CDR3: CASSLNAFQPQHF

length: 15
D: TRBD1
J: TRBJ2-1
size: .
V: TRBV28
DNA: TGTGCCAGCAGTGCCGCCGGGACAGGGGGCGGTGAGCAGTTCTTC
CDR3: CASSAAGTGGGEQFF

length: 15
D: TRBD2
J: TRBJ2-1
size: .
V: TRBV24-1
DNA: TGTGCCACCAGTGTAGGAACTAGCGGGACAATGGGGCAGTTCTTC
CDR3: CATSVGTSGTMGQFF

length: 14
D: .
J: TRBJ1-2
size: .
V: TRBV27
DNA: TGTGCCAGCAGTCCCCTCGAGGCTAACTATGGCTACACCTTC
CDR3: CASSPLEANYGYTF

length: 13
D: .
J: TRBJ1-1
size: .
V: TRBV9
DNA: TGTGCCAGCAGCGGGACAGTAAACACTGAAGCTTTCTTT
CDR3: CASSGTVNTEAFF

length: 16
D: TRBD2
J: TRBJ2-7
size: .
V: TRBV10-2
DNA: TGCGCCAGCAGTGAGCGTCTAGCGGGACCACCGCACGAGCAGTACTTC
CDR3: CASSERLAGPPHEQYF

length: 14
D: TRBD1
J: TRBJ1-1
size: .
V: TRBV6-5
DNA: TGTGCCAGCAGGGAGGACAGGGGGCTGACTGAAGCTTTCTTT
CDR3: CASREDRGLTEAFF